The sequence of this T cell receptor beta chain was determined in a study of T cell responses to AZD1222 COVID-19 vaccine. At the level of the study: It was second doses at about 4 or about 12 weeks that were pooled. Findings and limits, study-wide: The donor cohort was predominantly white British with a female majority, and clonal diversity may have been underestimated. Samples come after the peak T cell response, not at day 14.

TCRdb's table, derived via immunoSEQ multiplex PCR, lists solely in-frame clones and lacks some. The sample carries about 110,000 clones, around 81% recorded once. The V segment lost 6 bases and the J segment 7 bases; nucleotides outside the gene matches: 7. This CDR3 has 14 residues. CDR1 MNHEY and CDR2 SMNVEV come from the germline V gene (reference sequence). Turning to this clone: What it binds is not known.

The input for sequencing was peripheral blood, taken on day 0 of AZD1222 vaccination. The receptor was derived from an adult in good health. The J gene is TRBJ1-3, the V gene TRBV27, with 9 bases aligning to TRBD1. CDR3 sequence reads: CASRLQGATNTIYF. The CDR3 region has the DNA TGTGCCAGCAGACTACAGGGGGCTACTAACACCATATATTTT.